What follows describes a single T cell receptor (beta chain). What it binds is unknown. Deletions cut 3 bases from V and 4 bases from J, with 9 bases between. Germline assignment: CDR1 MNHEY and CDR2 SMNVEV (reference sequence). The CDR3 extends over 13 amino acids. Graves' hyperthyroidism is called stable when ophthalmopathy does not progress within 18 months. Newly diagnosed patients aged 18 to 65 had hyperthyroidism of under 2 months' duration. The data derive from a study of T cells in Graves' hyperthyroidism and ophthalmopathy. The overall study: Upon initial diagnosis and before any treatment, peripheral blood was collected.

Amplification of TCR beta CDR3 regions used RNA as the template. An initial round of RT-PCR targeting the TCR CDR3 relied on the HTBI primer set. Each CDR3 protein is one row after TCRdb ran MiXCR on the multiplex PCR reads. The sample lists around 350,000 distinct CDR3 sequences, about 19% occurring once. General study points: Researchers found most expanded thyroid clonotypes above 0.001 in blood as well.

The V call is TRBV27, the J call TRBJ2-5; tentatively, D is TRBD2 (6 bases). The receptor was isolated from a woman younger than 35 with Graves' hyperthyroidism. Sequences were obtained from blood. The CDR3 DNA sequence: TGTGCCAGCAGTTTTCGGAGGGGAGAGACCCAGTACTTC. This encodes CASSFRRGETQYF.